Presented here are 5 T cell receptor beta chains from one specimen sequenced in a study of response to subunit inactivated influenza vaccine. MiXCR, applied by TCRdb to the RT-PCR reads, yields one record per CDR3 protein. The sample shows fewer than 700,000 distinct CDR3 sequences, roughly 13% of them seen only once. The sequenced sample was PBMCs from blood, obtained about 40 days after vaccination. The receptor set was obtained from a man aged 50 to 60 who received an inactivated influenza vaccine.

In its sample, this clonotype was seen a few times. The chain combines TRBV7-2 with TRBJ1-2, with D tentatively TRBD1 (5 bases). Germline lookup yields CDR1 SGHTA and CDR2 FQGNSA. Trimming removed 5 bases from V and 4 bases from J, with 14 bases in between. This CDR3 is 14 amino acids long. The CDR3 DNA reads as TGTGCCAGCAGCCCTGCGGGGCGCACCTATGGCTACACCTTC. Encoded protein: CASSPAGRTYGYTF.

This clonotype was counted many times. The chain combines TRBV7-8 with TRBJ1-5; perhaps TRBD1 as D (5 bases). This CDR3 has 17 residues. V dropped 3 bases and J dropped 0 bases, with 15 bases sitting between them. The V gene's germline CDR1 is SGHVS and CDR2 FQNEAQ. CDR3 in amino acids: CASSLTGGPYSNQPQHF. As DNA, the CDR3 is TGTGCCAGCAGCTTGACTGGGGGACCGTATAGCAATCAGCCCCAGCATTTT.

This clonotype was seen more than once but under ten times. V is TRBV5-1 and J is TRBJ2-3, with 10 positions matching TRBD2. Germline values: CDR1 SGHRS, CDR2 YFSETQ. V lost 5 bases, J lost 4 bases, and 13 bases stayed unmatched. The CDR3 extends over 17 amino acids. The CDR3 region has the DNA TGCGCCAGCAGGCGAGGCTTAGCGGGGGGAGTCTCAGATACGCAGTATTTT. Residues: CASRRGLAGGVSDTQYF.

In its sample, this clonotype was seen a few times. The rearrangement uses TRBV12-5 and TRBJ2-5; D is uncertain. Trimming removed 6 bases at V and 5 bases at J, with 13 bases between. Germline V lookup: CDR1 LGHNT, CDR2 FRNRAP. The CDR3 length is 13 residues. CDR3 nucleotides: TGTGCTAGTGGGGGGTCTAGGTGGGAGACCCAGTACTTC. Protein: CASGGSRWETQYF.

This clonotype was observed a handful of times. The rearrangement uses TRBV20-1 and TRBJ2-1; the match to TRBD2 covers 14 bases. With 6 bases clipped from V and 9 bases from J, the junction kept 4 bases outside the gene matches. CDR1 and CDR2 (germline): DFQATT, SNEGSKA (reference sequence). The CDR3 extends over 13 amino acids. DNA for the CDR3: TGCAGTGCCCGGACTAGCGGGAGGTCTGAGCAGTTCTTC. This gives the protein CSARTSGRSEQFF.